The 8 T cell receptor beta chains presented below share a single source sample, sequenced in a study of cytomegalovirus exposure and HLA in healthy donors. The PCR employed 60 Vbeta primers together with 13 Jbeta primers. TCRdb's table, derived via immunoSEQ multiplex PCR, lists solely in-frame clones and lacks some. The sample has some 160,000 clones; roughly 85% are singletons. The source material was PBMCs. The source is a woman aged 25 to 39 in good health and CMV-seronegative.

This chain joins TRBV6-1 and TRBJ1-1; maybe TRBD1 (5 bases). The length of the CDR3 is 14 residues. In germline, CDR1 is MNHNS, CDR2 SASEGT. Trimming left V 4 bases short and J 1 base short, with 10 bases between. The CDR3 loop is CASSALDKNTEAFF. CDR3 DNA: TGTGCCAGCAGTGCTCTGGACAAGAACACTGAAGCTTTCTTT.

The chain is built from TRBV29-1 and TRBJ1-4, with D hard to call. The germline V and J ends were trimmed by 4 bases and 7 bases, with 13 bases remaining between them. The CDR3 is 13 amino acids. Germline V gene lookup returns CDR1 SQVTM and CDR2 ANQGSEA. The CDR3 DNA reads TGCAGCGTTGGTAGCGGGGTGGGTGAAAAACTGTTTTTT. Encoded protein: CSVGSGVGEKLFF.

In its sample, this clone was seen a few times. This chain joins TRBV7-9 and TRBJ2-7, with TRBD1 as a possible D gene (6 bases). Germline CDR1 and CDR2: SEHNR and FQNEAQ (reference sequence). The CDR3 loop spans 15 amino acids. Trimming stripped 3 bases from V and 6 bases from J, with 18 bases between. CDR3 in amino acids: CASSFLTGSRFEQYF. DNA for the CDR3: TGTGCCAGCAGCTTTTTGACAGGTTCTCGGTTCGAGCAGTACTTC.

The J gene is TRBJ1-3, the V gene TRBV5-1, with D possibly TRBD1 on 5 matching bases. Germline CDR1 and CDR2: SGHRS and YFSETQ. The CDR3 spans 17 residues. Trimming removed 4 bases from V and 0 bases from J, with 17 bases in between. This CDR3 reads CASSRDGLFDSGNTIYF. The CDR3 nucleotides are TGCGCCAGCAGCCGGGACGGACTATTCGACTCTGGAAACACCATATATTTT. The full variable domain, its missing parts supplied by reference TRBV5-1 and TRBJ1-3, is KAGVTQTPRYLIKTRGQQVTLSCSPISGHRSVSWYQQTPGQGLQFLFEYFSETQRNKGNFPGRFSGRQFSNSRSEMNVSTLELGDSALYLCASSRDGLFDSGNTIYFGEGSWLTVV.

This clone has more than one count but fewer than ten. The chain uses TRBV7-2 and TRBJ1-6; 10 nucleotides match TRBD1. This CDR3 region has 15 residues. V lost 4 bases to trimming and J lost 8 bases; unmatched junction nucleotides: 5. CDR1 and CDR2 from the germline V gene are SGHTA and FQGNSA. The CDR3 protein is CASSSGTGDHSPLHF. DNA of the CDR3: TGTGCCAGCAGCTCCGGGACAGGGGATCATTCACCCCTCCACTTT.

The chain recombines TRBV7-9 with TRBJ2-1; TRBD2 might be the D (6 bases). The CDR3 loop spans 15 amino acids. The V gene lost 2 bases and the J gene lost 8 bases, with 16 bases spanning the gap. Germline V gene data show CDR1 as SEHNR and CDR2 as FQNEAQ (reference sequence). DNA for the CDR3: TGTGCCAGCAGCTTACGGCGACTAGTTTACGATGAGCAGTTCTTC. It yields the protein CASSLRRLVYDEQFF. The whole variable domain, filled in from reference TRBV7-9 and TRBJ2-1, reads DTGVSQNPRHKITKRGQNVTFRCDPISEHNRLYWYRQTLGQGPEFLTYFQNEAQLEKSRLLSDRFSAERPKGSFSTLEIQRTEQGDSAMYLCASSLRRLVYDEQFFGPGTRLTVL.

The rearrangement uses TRBV5-1 and TRBJ2-1, with 7 bases fitting TRBD1. Germline CDR1 is SGHRS and CDR2 is YFSETQ. This CDR3 has 12 residues. Trimming cost V 6 bases and J 9 bases; bases outside gene matches: 6. The CDR3 sequence is CASTPTGLEQFF. Here the CDR3 DNA reads TGCGCCAGCACCCCGACAGGGCTTGAGCAGTTCTTC. The whole variable domain, filled in from reference TRBV5-1 and TRBJ2-1, reads KAGVTQTPRYLIKTRGQQVTLSCSPISGHRSVSWYQQTPGQGLQFLFEYFSETQRNKGNFPGRFSGRQFSNSRSEMNVSTLELGDSALYLCASTPTGLEQFFGPGTRLTVL.

The chain recombines TRBV6-5 with TRBJ1-5, with D possibly matching TRBD1 (5 bases). From germline, CDR1 is MNHEY and CDR2 SVGAGI. The CDR3 contains 14 residues. Trimming took off 9 bases at V and 6 bases at J, with 18 bases between the two ends. The CDR3 reads CASKHGGSSQPQHF. The CDR3 DNA reads TGTGCCAGTAAACACGGGGGGAGTAGTCAGCCCCAGCATTTT.